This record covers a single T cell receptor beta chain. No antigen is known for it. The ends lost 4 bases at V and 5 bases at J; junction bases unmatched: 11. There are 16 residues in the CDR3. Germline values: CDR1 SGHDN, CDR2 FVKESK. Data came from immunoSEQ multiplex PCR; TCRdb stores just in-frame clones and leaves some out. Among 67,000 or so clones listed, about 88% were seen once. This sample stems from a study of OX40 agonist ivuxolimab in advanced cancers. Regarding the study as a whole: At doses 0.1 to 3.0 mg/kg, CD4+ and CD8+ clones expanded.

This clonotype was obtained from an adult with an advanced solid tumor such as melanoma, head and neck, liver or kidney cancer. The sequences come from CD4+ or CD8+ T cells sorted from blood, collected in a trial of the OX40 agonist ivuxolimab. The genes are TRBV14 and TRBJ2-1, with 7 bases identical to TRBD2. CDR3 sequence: CASSLLGSGENNEQFF. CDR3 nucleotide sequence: TGTGCCAGCAGCCTCCTTGGCAGCGGGGAAAACAATGAGCAGTTCTTC. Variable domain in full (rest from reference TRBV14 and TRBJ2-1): EAGVTQFPSHSVIEKGQTVTLRCDPISGHDNLYWYRRVMGKEIKFLLHFVKESKQDESGMPNNRFLAERTGGTYSTLKVQPAELEDSGVYFCASSLLGSGENNEQFFGPGTRLTVL.